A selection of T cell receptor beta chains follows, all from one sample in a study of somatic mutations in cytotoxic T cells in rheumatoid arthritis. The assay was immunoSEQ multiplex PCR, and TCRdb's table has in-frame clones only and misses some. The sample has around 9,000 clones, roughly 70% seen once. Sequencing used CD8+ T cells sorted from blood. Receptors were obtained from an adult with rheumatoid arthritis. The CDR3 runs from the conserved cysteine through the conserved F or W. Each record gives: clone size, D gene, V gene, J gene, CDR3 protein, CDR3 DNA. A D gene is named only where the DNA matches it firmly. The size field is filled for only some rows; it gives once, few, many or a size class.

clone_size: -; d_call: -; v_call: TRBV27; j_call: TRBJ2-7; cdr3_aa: CASSLGGLNYEQYF; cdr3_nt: TGTGCCAGCAGTTTAGGTGGGCTGAACTACGAGCAGTACTTC
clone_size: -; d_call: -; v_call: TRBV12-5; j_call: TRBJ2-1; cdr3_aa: CASGHINEQFF; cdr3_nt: TGTGCTAGTGGACATATCAATGAGCAGTTCTTC
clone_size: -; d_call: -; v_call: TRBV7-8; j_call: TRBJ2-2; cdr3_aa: CASSLYRFFTGELFF; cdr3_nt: TGTGCCAGCAGCTTATACAGATTTTTCACCGGGGAGCTGTTTTTT
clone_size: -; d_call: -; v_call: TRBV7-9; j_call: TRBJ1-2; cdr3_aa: CASSQGMRGYTF; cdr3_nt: TGTGCCAGCAGCCAAGGCATGCGAGGCTACACCTTC
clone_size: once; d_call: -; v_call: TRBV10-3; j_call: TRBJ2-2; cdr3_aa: CAISEPDSYTGELFF; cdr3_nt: TGTGCCATCAGTGAACCTGACAGCTACACCGGGGAGCTGTTTTTT
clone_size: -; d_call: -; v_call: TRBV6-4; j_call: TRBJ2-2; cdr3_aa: CASSEGGSTGELFF; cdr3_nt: TGTGCCAGCAGTGAAGGCGGTTCCACCGGGGAGCTGTTTTTT
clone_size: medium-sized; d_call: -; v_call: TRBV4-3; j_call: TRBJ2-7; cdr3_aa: CASSLAVSYEQYF; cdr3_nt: TGCGCCAGCAGCCTAGCGGTGTCCTACGAGCAGTACTTC
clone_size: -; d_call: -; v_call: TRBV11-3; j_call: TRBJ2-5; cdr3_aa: CASSLGGGEETQYF; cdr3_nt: TGTGCCAGCAGCTTAGGAGGGGGGGAAGAGACCCAGTACTTC
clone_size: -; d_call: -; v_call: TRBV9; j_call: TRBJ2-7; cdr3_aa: CASSVESRPTYEQYF; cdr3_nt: TGTGCCAGCAGCGTAGAATCAAGGCCGACTTACGAGCAGTACTTC
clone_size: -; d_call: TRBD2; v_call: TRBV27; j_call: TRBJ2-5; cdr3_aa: CASSLGGRAQETQYF; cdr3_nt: TGTGCCAGCAGCTTGGGGGGGAGGGCCCAAGAGACCCAGTACTTC
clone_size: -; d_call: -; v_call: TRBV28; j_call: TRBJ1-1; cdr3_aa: CASSFRGTEAFF; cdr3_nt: TGTGCCAGCAGCTTTAGGGGTACTGAAGCTTTCTTT
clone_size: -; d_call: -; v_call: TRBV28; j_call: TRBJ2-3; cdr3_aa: CASRPRPPWGTDTQYF; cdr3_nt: TGTGCCAGCAGACCCCGCCCACCCTGGGGCACAGATACGCAGTATTTT
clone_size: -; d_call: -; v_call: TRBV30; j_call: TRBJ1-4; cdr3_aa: CAWTSKAVNEKLFF; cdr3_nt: TGTGCCTGGACGAGCAAGGCCGTGAATGAAAAACTGTTTTTT
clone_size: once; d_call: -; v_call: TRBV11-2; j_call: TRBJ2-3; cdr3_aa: CASSLGTNTGGATDTQYF; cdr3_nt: TGTGCCAGCAGCTTAGGAACCAATACAGGGGGGGCCACAGATACGCAGTATTTT
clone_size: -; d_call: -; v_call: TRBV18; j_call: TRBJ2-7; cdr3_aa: CASSPPGGRATYEQYF; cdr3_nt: TGTGCCAGCTCACCACCGGGTGGACGGGCCACCTACGAGCAGTACTTC
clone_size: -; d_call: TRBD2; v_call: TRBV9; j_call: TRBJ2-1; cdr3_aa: CASNPSGGPYNEQFF; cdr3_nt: TGTGCCAGCAACCCCAGCGGGGGTCCCTACAATGAGCAGTTCTTC
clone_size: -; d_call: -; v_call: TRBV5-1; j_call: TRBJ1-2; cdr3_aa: CASRRGDYGYTF; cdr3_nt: TGCGCCAGCAGAAGAGGGGACTATGGCTACACCTTC
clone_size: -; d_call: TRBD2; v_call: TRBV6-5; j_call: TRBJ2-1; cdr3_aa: CASSLSGENNEQFF; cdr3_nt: TGTGCCAGCAGCCTTAGCGGGGAAAACAATGAGCAGTTCTTC
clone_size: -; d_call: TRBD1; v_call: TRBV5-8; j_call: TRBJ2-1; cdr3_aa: CASSLDRVDSEQFF; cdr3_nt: TGTGCCAGCAGCCTCGACAGGGTTGATAGTGAGCAGTTCTTC
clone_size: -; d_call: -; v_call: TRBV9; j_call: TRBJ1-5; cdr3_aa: CASSSGLSGNQPQHF; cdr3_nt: TGTGCCAGCAGCTCCGGACTCTCGGGCAATCAGCCCCAGCATTTT
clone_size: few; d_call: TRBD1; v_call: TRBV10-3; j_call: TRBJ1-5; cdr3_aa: CASQGTGGIQPQHF; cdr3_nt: TGTGCCAGTCAGGGAACAGGGGGCATTCAGCCCCAGCATTTT
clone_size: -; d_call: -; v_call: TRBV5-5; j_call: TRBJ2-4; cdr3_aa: CASSLGTINIQYF; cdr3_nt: TGTGCCAGCAGCTTAGGGACAATAAACATTCAGTACTTC